This TCR beta chain is from a study of cytomegalovirus exposure and HLA in healthy donors. Regarding the study as a whole: As a later analysis showed, several of the most significant clusters appeared to be linked to common viral pathogens. Within the data, a cluster of highly shared sequence variants was likely a sequencing artifact.

A multiplex PCR was run with 60 Vbeta primers and 13 Jbeta primers. In the authors' workflow: Approximately 11 million of roughly 81 million unique TCR beta chains were shared, per a later count. The protocol was immunoSEQ multiplex PCR, while the TCRdb copy is restricted to in-frame clones and leaves out a portion. V, J and clone size are taken as reported in that table, and D and trimming were inferred from the DNA itself. Of about 140,000 clones in the sample, roughly 80% are singletons; the top ten hold around 2.5%. This clone was picked up a small number of times. Its specificity is unknown. The CDR3 sequence is 15 residues long. Trimming stripped 5 bases from V and 2 bases from J, with 10 bases between. Germline values: CDR1 MNHEY, CDR2 SVGAGI.

This TCR derives from a boy aged 2-15 years in good health and CMV-seronegative. This chain uses TRBV6-5 with TRBJ2-6; D gene ambiguous. The specimen was PBMCs. In DNA form, the CDR3 reads TGTGCCAGCAGTCTACAGTCGACTGGGGCCAACGTCCTGACTTTC. This gives the protein CASSLQSTGANVLTF.